The clone carrying this T cell receptor (beta chain) was observed a single time. What it binds is not known. Only Caucasian adults living in Nashville, Tennessee made up the donor group. The table came from immunoSEQ multiplex PCR; TCRdb's copy has only in-frame clones and leaves some out. The sample records roughly 640,000 clones, 95% to 98% being singletons. From germline, CDR1 is SNHLY and CDR2 FYNNEI. The CDR3 is 16 residues long. V lost 1 base and J lost 6, with 18 bases in between. The data were taken from a study of shared clonotypes between healthy human individuals. Regarding the study as a whole: Clonotypes that were shared across four donors made up about 4.5% of naive CD4 clonotypes.

The J gene is TRBJ1-1, the V gene TRBV2; a possible D gene is TRBD1 (6 bases). Sequencing used naive CD4+ T cells sorted from blood. The subset here: CD45RA+ positively selected. The source is a woman between 25 and 40 years old in good health. CDR3 DNA sequence: TGTGCCAGCAGTGAAGTGAGGGGGATCCGGGCGGCTGAAGCTTTCTTT. Translated, it gives CASSEVRGIRAAEAFF.